This T cell receptor (beta chain) is drawn from a study of T cell responses to AZD1222 COVID-19 vaccine (dated by TCRdb to the early 2020s). With regard to the full study: AZD1222 recipients whose second dose came at about 4 weeks and those whose second dose came at about 12 weeks were combined into one group, since spike-specific TCR depth and breadth did not differ between the two schedules. A total of 233 trial participants underwent TCR sequencing, of whom 207 had received two doses of AZD1222 and about 26 had received two doses of the MenACWY control vaccine. Trial participants were enrolled by age into subgroups of 18-55, 56-69 and 70-plus years, and around 150, 28 and 57 TCR-sequenced participants, respectively, were included in these subgroups.

CDR1 and CDR2 were assigned from the germline V gene as SGHDN and FVKESK. From the cysteine up to the phenylalanine, the CDR3 has a length of 15 residues. The kept DNA is CDR3 alone, 45 bases in frame from the first base. Deletion took 0 bases off V and 8 bases off J, with a span of 11 bases between the germline ends. The CDR3 regions of human TCRbeta chains were analyzed by immunosequencing. The original methods were these. TCRs in the repertoires were matched against a reference library of SARS-CoV-2-specific TCRs that had been generated with the MIRA antigen-specificity platform. Breadth was defined as the fraction of unique TCRs that were SARS-CoV-2-associated, and depth was defined as the fraction of total T cells that were SARS-CoV-2-associated. Using the MIRA data, every spike-specific TCR was mapped to the spike region that the TCR reacted to and assigned to either a CD4 or a CD8 class. Log10-transformed breadth and depth values were compared by one-way ANOVA with Sidak's multiple comparisons tests. TCRdb took over this immuneACCESS table, retaining in-frame rearrangements with V and J assigned. Such tables are incomplete; in checked studies, under half of the missing clones stem from an unresolved V gene, and the remainder is unexplained. Clonal size and the V and J genes are those of that table, whereas D and trimming came from the DNA. In all, the sample holds tens of thousands of clones, and approximately 80% of those were seen once. The ten largest clones take up roughly 5.4% of the sample.

The full study reports these points: CD4 TCRs associated with the vaccine covered the entire spike protein, and the dominant responses were in regions 160-218 and 743-854. Conclusions about previously exposed vaccinees are limited because only five to seven AZD1222 recipients were SARS-CoV-2 seropositive at baseline. After two AZD1222 doses, spike-specific TCR breadth and depth were significantly higher than at day 0 and than in MenACWY recipients. In the small 56-69-year group, the increase in depth fell short of significance, most likely because of low power. Most participants were white British and females outnumbered males, and the authors suggested that clonal diversity may have been underestimated. Epitopes outside the regions mutated in the B.1.351 and B.1.1.7 variants were reportedly recognized by nearly half of the unique spike-specific TCRs. Because no day 14 peak-response samples were available, the repertoires could be characterized only after the peak T cell response.

As for this clone: Which antigen it targets is not known. Base-call qualities are not available, and no considerably larger clone is one nucleotide away.

The sample's time point label is to be understood as: baseline before first vaccination. The vaccinee samples were drawn from two UK trials, COV001 and COV002, one of which was a single-blind randomized controlled phase 2/3 trial testing AZD1222 (ChAdOx1 nCoV-19) in healthy adults. For TCRbeta chain sequencing, PBMC samples from trial participants were taken at day 0 and at day 28 after the second dose. Here the sequenced sample was peripheral blood, taken on day 0 of AZD1222 vaccination. This chain is built from TRBV14 and TRBJ1-6; matching of 5 bases hints at TRBD1 as the D gene. This clonotype was obtained from an adult in good health. The nucleotide sequence reads TGTGCCAGCAGCCAAGAAAGGTCCAGGGATTCACCCCTCCACTTT. This gives the protein CASSQERSRDSPLHF.